A single sample gave rise to the 20 T cell receptor beta chains below, sequenced in a study of T cell repertoires in cytomegalovirus infection. TCRdb redid the calling of the reads with MiXCR, one entry per CDR3 protein. This table holds approximately 600,000 distinct CDR3 sequences, almost 40% found once. Their target antigens are unknown. The sample in question was cultured PBMCs, obtained from culture after CMV antigen stimulation. All receptors derive from a human donor in good health (CMV status not recorded). Some clones in this sample may be carry-over from other donors' samples.

This clonotype was detected only a few times. The chain uses TRBV20-1 and TRBJ1-1, with D perhaps matching TRBD1 (5 bases). This CDR3 contains 14 residues. Trimming removed 6 bases from V and 3 bases from J, with 17 bases in between. Germline V gene data show CDR1 as DFQATT and CDR2 as SNEGSKA (reference sequence). Written as DNA, the CDR3 is TGCAGTGCGCCCCCGGGGGGGAAGGACACTGAAGCTTTCTTT. This translates into CSAPPGGKDTEAFF.

This chain joins TRBV10-3 and TRBJ2-5; D call uncertain. Germline V CDR1 and CDR2: ENHRY, SYGVKD. CDR3 size: 11 residues. Trimming pared 8 bases from V and 5 bases from J, leaving 9 bases between. This chain's CDR3 is CAISVRETQYF. As DNA, the CDR3 is TGTGCCATCTCAGTAAGGGAGACCCAGTACTTC.

The rearrangement links TRBV27 to TRBJ2-7, with 8 bases lining up with TRBD1. J lost 3 bases, V lost 0 bases, and 10 bases had no gene match. The CDR3 extends over 17 amino acids. Looked up from germline, CDR1 is MNHEY and CDR2 is SMNVEV (reference sequence). CDR3: CASSLSRFAGGVYEQYF. CDR3 in DNA: TGTGCCAGCAGTTTATCTCGTTTCGCAGGGGGCGTCTACGAGCAGTACTTC.

This clonotype was observed a handful of times. The chain is built from TRBV28 and TRBJ1-6, with no clear D. V was cut by 3 bases and J by 6 bases, with 15 bases left in between. Looked up from germline, CDR1 is MDHEN and CDR2 is SYDVKM. The length of the CDR3 is 16 residues. This chain's CDR3 is CASSFPDQGRNSPLHF. CDR3 in DNA: TGTGCCAGCAGTTTCCCTGACCAAGGGCGTAATTCACCCCTCCACTTT.

Ten or more counts support this clonotype. The chain uses TRBV7-8 and TRBJ2-3; TRBD1 is a possible D gene (5 bases). CDR1 is SGHVS and CDR2 is FQNEAQ in the germline V gene. The CDR3 sequence is 15 residues long. Deletions cut 0 bases from V and 2 bases from J, with 9 bases between. CDR3: CASSLARQSTDTQYF. As DNA, the CDR3 is TGTGCCAGCAGCTTAGCGCGACAGTCCACAGATACGCAGTATTTT.

This rearrangement joins TRBV7-2 to TRBJ1-2, with 9 bases aligning to TRBD1. The CDR3 sequence is 15 residues long. V lost 2 bases, J lost 10 bases, and 11 bases stayed unmatched. The germline V gene has CDR1 SGHTA and CDR2 FQGNSA. The CDR3 protein is CASSLTAGTGLDYTF. As DNA, the CDR3 is TGTGCCAGCAGCTTAACGGCTGGGACAGGGCTAGACTACACCTTC.

As to this clonotype: This may arise from a read error, as a much more abundant clone is one base away. The V gene is TRBV6-2 or TRBV6-3, the J gene TRBJ1-2; possibly TRBD1 for D (6 bases). Trimming removed 6 bases from V and 4 bases from J, with 12 bases in between. The CDR3 contains 13 residues. The V gene's germline CDR1 is MNHEY and CDR2 SVGEGT. The CDR3 DNA follows: TGTGCCAGCAGCCTAGACAGGAGCTATGGCTACACCTTC. This translates into CASSLDRSYGYTF.

This clonotype was observed a handful of times. CDR3 sequence: CASSGRQTNQPQHF. CDR3 nucleotide sequence: TGCGCCAGCAGCGGACGACAGACCAATCAGCCCCAGCATTTT. The V gene is TRBV4-1, the J gene TRBJ1-5; D possibly corresponds to TRBD1 (5 bases). The CDR3 is 14 residues long. The V end was cut by 5 bases, the J end by 3 bases, with 11 bases between. Germline assignment: CDR1 MGHRA and CDR2 YSYEKL.

The chain recombines TRBV2 with TRBJ2-1; D is possibly TRBD1 (5 bases). Germline V CDR1 and CDR2: SNHLY, FYNNEI. The CDR3 contains 15 residues. Trimming removed 5 bases from V and 6 bases from J, with 17 bases in between. CDR3 residues: CASSSTGSMGNEQFF. Written as DNA, the CDR3 is TGTGCCAGCAGTTCTACAGGATCGATGGGCAATGAGCAGTTCTTC.

This clonotype was detected once. The chain combines TRBV5-1 with TRBJ2-5, with D possibly called TRBD1 or TRBD2 (6 bases each). Germline V CDR1 and CDR2: SGHRS, YFSETQ. With 6 bases removed from V and 2 bases from J, the gap between germline ends came to 8 bases. The CDR3 is 12 residues long. CDR3 protein: CASKGGQETQYF. CDR3 DNA sequence: TGCGCCAGCAAGGGGGGTCAAGAGACCCAGTACTTC.

This clonotype came up many times. CDR3 nucleotides: TGTGCCAGCAGCTTAAGGGGCCCCACCTACAATGAGCAGTTCTTC. This gives the protein CASSLRGPTYNEQFF. The rearrangement links TRBV7-2 to TRBJ2-1; TRBD1 might be the D (5 bases). The CDR3 consists of 15 residues. Between the trimmed V and J ends, which lost 2 bases and 2 bases, there was a span of 10 bases. Germline CDR1 reads SGHTA; CDR2 reads FQGNSA.

The V and J genes are TRBV4-1 and TRBJ2-7, with D perhaps TRBD1 (6 bases). Trimming removed 0 bases at V and 2 bases at J, with 11 bases between. CDR3 length equals 15 residues. The germline gives CDR1 MGHRA, CDR2 YSYEKL. In nucleotides, the CDR3 is TGCGCCAGCAGCCAAGATCCCAGGGGAACCTACGAGCAGTACTTC. Translating gives CASSQDPRGTYEQYF.

The rearrangement uses TRBV5-4 and TRBJ2-7, with TRBD1 identical over 8 bases. From germline, CDR1 is SGHNT and CDR2 YYREEE (reference sequence). This CDR3 comprises 15 residues. Losses at the gene ends were 3 bases for V and 5 bases for J; bases not matched to a gene: 10. The DNA of the CDR3 is TGTGCCAGCAGCTACGCCGGACAGGGCGACCACGAGCAGTACTTC. Its translation is CASSYAGQGDHEQYF.

This rearrangement joins TRBV28 to TRBJ1-1, with unresolved D. Per the germline V gene, CDR1 is MDHEN and CDR2 is SYDVKM. This CDR3 is built from 13 residues. Trimming removed 3 bases from V and 4 bases from J, with 9 bases in between. In DNA form, the CDR3 reads TGTGCCAGCAGTTTCTATTCGGCCACTGAAGCTTTCTTT. It yields the protein CASSFYSATEAFF.

V usage is TRBV6-6 and J usage is TRBJ2-1; 9 bases are a match to TRBD1. This CDR3 region has 15 residues. Germline CDR1 MNHNY, CDR2 SVGAGI (reference sequence). The trim removed 6 bases at V and 4 bases at J, leaving 7 bases unmatched. The CDR3 nucleotides are TGTGCCAGCAGACCGGGACAGGGTCGTTACAATGAGCAGTTCTTC. This gives the protein CASRPGQGRYNEQFF.

This clonotype was detected only a few times. V and J are TRBV7-4 and TRBJ1-1; D unclear. The CDR3 extends over 12 amino acids. Trimming took 4 bases from V and 3 from J, leaving 6 bases between them. Germline loops: CDR1 SGHVT, CDR2 SQSDAQ. CDR3 in amino acids: CASSSSHTEAFF. DNA for the CDR3: TGTGCCAGCAGCTCCTCTCACACTGAAGCTTTCTTT.

This clonotype was observed many times. V is TRBV11-1 and J is TRBJ2-1; 10 nucleotides line up with TRBD2. The V and J ends lost 5 bases and 9 bases, in that order; junction bases with no gene match: 7. Per germline, CDR1 SGHAT and CDR2 FQDESV (reference sequence). The CDR3 length is 14 residues. Written as DNA, the CDR3 is TGTGCCAGCAGCAGCAGCGGGGGGGCGGGTGAGCAGTTCTTC. It yields the protein CASSSSGGAGEQFF.

The rearrangement joins TRBV7-2 to TRBJ1-1; the D is unclear. V was cut by 0 bases and J by 1 base, with 21 bases left in between. The CDR3 sequence is 19 residues long. Per germline, CDR1 SGHTA and CDR2 FQGNSA. CDR3 nucleotides: TGTGCCAGCAGCTTAGCGCCTATTATAAGGTCGGGAGGGAACACTGAAGCTTTCTTT. Residues: CASSLAPIIRSGGNTEAFF.

The genes are TRBV2 and TRBJ2-5; 7 bases line up with TRBD1. The CDR3 sequence is 11 residues long. CDR1 and CDR2 from the germline V gene are SNHLY and FYNNEI. The V segment lost 8 bases and the J segment 3 bases; nucleotides outside the gene matches: 0. The CDR3: CASDREETQYF. CDR3 coding DNA: TGTGCCAGCGACAGGGAAGAGACCCAGTACTTC.

The chain combines TRBV2 with TRBJ2-3; 10 nucleotides match TRBD2. Germline assignment: CDR1 SNHLY and CDR2 FYNNEI. CDR3 length equals 15 residues. V was clipped by 7 bases and J by 6 bases; unmatched bases: 10. The CDR3 region has the DNA TGTGCCAGCAATACCGGGACTAGCGCAGGTGATACGCAGTATTTT. Protein product: CASNTGTSAGDTQYF.